The entry below gives a single TCR beta chain sequence along with its context. The PCR had 60 Vbeta and 13 Jbeta primers. Repertoires were generated with immunoSEQ multiplex PCR, while TCRdb's copy carries only in-frame clones and drops some. The data show under 150,000 clones, around 80% seen once. This specimen belongs to a study of cytomegalovirus exposure and HLA in healthy donors. CDR1 and CDR2 (germline): KGHSH, LQKENI. This CDR3 spans 17 amino acids. The V gene lost 3 bases and the J gene lost 4 bases, with 20 bases spanning the gap. The sequenced sample was PBMCs. The source is a male donor in good health and CMV-seronegative. The V and J genes are TRBV18 and TRBJ2-3; D may be TRBD2 (7 bases). CDR3 loop: CASSPSYGGPGSDTQYF. CDR3 DNA sequence: TGTGCCAGCTCACCCTCGTACGGGGGGCCGGGGTCAGATACGCAGTATTTT.